A selection of T cell receptor beta chains follows, all from one sample in a study of control samples from healthy donors and cancer patients. The protocol was immunoSEQ multiplex PCR, while the TCRdb copy is restricted to in-frame clones and leaves out a portion. The table lists 100,000 to 150,000 clones, roughly 87% of them singletons. Sequencing was done on a sample of blood. The receptors were sampled from a man aged 18 to 29 in good health. The CDR3 runs from the conserved cysteine through the conserved F or W. Each record gives: D gene, clone size, J gene, V gene, CDR3 DNA, CDR3 protein. The D gene is left open where the match is weak. Clone size is not always given. Where it is, it says once, few, many or a class for expanded clones.

D: -; size: -; J: TRBJ1-1; V: TRBV2; DNA: TGTGCCAGCAGCAGACATACGAACACTGAAGCTTTCTTT; CDR3: CASSRHTNTEAFF
D: -; size: -; J: TRBJ1-1; V: TRBV19; DNA: TGTGCCAGCGGGACAACCGGGGGAACTGAAGCTTTCTTT; CDR3: CASGTTGGTEAFF
D: -; size: -; J: TRBJ1-2; V: TRBV19; DNA: TGTGCCAGTAGTATACAAGGGGCCTATGGCTACACCTTC; CDR3: CASSIQGAYGYTF
D: -; size: -; J: TRBJ1-4; V: TRBV6-1; DNA: TGTGCCAGCAGTGGAAACGGGCTTGCAACTAATGAAAAACTGTTTTTT; CDR3: CASSGNGLATNEKLFF
D: -; size: -; J: TRBJ1-4; V: TRBV7-2; DNA: TGTGCCAGCAGCTTATCGTCTGCAGACTCTGAAAAACTGTTTTTT; CDR3: CASSLSSADSEKLFF
D: -; size: -; J: TRBJ2-7; V: TRBV19; DNA: TGTGCCAGTAGTATAGTAGGGGGGTTGAACATCTACGAGCAGTACTTC; CDR3: CASSIVGGLNIYEQYF
D: -; size: -; J: TRBJ1-1; V: TRBV29-1; DNA: TGCAGCACTTCCAGACTGAACACTGAAGCTTTCTTT; CDR3: CSTSRLNTEAFF
D: -; size: once; J: TRBJ1-5; V: TRBV4-3; DNA: TGCGCCAGCAGCCAAGATCTGTGGCAGCCCCAGCATTTT; CDR3: CASSQDLWQPQHF
D: TRBD1; size: -; J: TRBJ1-3; V: TRBV7-2; DNA: TGTGCCAGCAGCTTTACAGGGGGTGGAAACACCATATATTTT; CDR3: CASSFTGGGNTIYF
D: -; size: -; J: TRBJ2-5; V: TRBV2; DNA: TGTGCCAGCAGTGCGGCCGGGTGGGAGGAGACCCAGTACTTC; CDR3: CASSAAGWEETQYF
D: TRBD1; size: -; J: TRBJ1-4; V: TRBV12-3/TRBV12-4; DNA: TGTGCCAGCCGTGACAGGGGAATCGAAAAACTGTTTTTT; CDR3: CASRDRGIEKLFF
D: -; size: -; J: TRBJ2-3; V: TRBV30; DNA: TGTGCCTGGAGTGTTTCTCCCTTTGAGCAGTATTTT; CDR3: CAWSVSPFEQYF
D: TRBD1; size: -; J: TRBJ1-2; V: TRBV5-1; DNA: TGCGCCAGCAGCCCTCTTTCCGGGACAGAAAACTATGGCTACACCTTC; CDR3: CASSPLSGTENYGYTF
D: -; size: -; J: TRBJ1-6; V: TRBV28; DNA: TGTGCCAGCAGCGAGCCTCCTTCACCCCTCCACTTT; CDR3: CASSEPPSPLHF
D: -; size: -; J: TRBJ1-3; V: TRBV27; DNA: TGTGCCAGCAGTTTCCGAAACACCATATATTTT; CDR3: CASSFRNTIYF
D: -; size: -; J: TRBJ2-2; V: TRBV5-1; DNA: TGCGCCAGCAGCTTGTCGGAAATGGGCACCGGGGAGCTGTTTTTT; CDR3: CASSLSEMGTGELFF
D: -; size: -; J: TRBJ2-6; V: TRBV5-6; DNA: TGTGCCAGCAGCACTAATTTTTTCTCTGGGGCCAACGTCCTGACTTTC; CDR3: CASSTNFFSGANVLTF
D: -; size: -; J: TRBJ1-3; V: TRBV19; DNA: TGTGCCAGTAGGCGGATCGGAGAGGGTGCTGGAAACACCATATATTTT; CDR3: CASRRIGEGAGNTIYF
D: TRBD2; size: -; J: TRBJ2-3; V: TRBV18; DNA: TGTGCCAGCTCACTTAAACTAGCGGGAGGGCGCACAGATACGCAGTATTTT; CDR3: CASSLKLAGGRTDTQYF
D: -; size: -; J: TRBJ2-5; V: TRBV5-1; DNA: TGCGCCAGCACCCCGCTACCCGGAGGTTGGGAGACCCAGTACTTC; CDR3: CASTPLPGGWETQYF
D: -; size: -; J: TRBJ2-2; V: TRBV7-3; DNA: TGTGCCAGCAGCTTACTCGCGGGTACGAACACCGGGGAGCTGTTTTTT; CDR3: CASSLLAGTNTGELFF
D: TRBD1; size: -; J: TRBJ1-1; V: TRBV27; DNA: TGTGCCAGCAGTCGAGAGACAGGGTTGGGCACTGAAGCTTTCTTT; CDR3: CASSRETGLGTEAFF
D: -; size: -; J: TRBJ1-5; V: TRBV6-5; DNA: TGTGCCACCCGTTGGGGGGCTAGCAATCAGCCCCAGCATTTT; CDR3: CATRWGASNQPQHF
D: TRBD2; size: -; J: TRBJ2-2; V: TRBV6-2/TRBV6-3; DNA: TGTGCCAGCAGCCCTCTAGCGGGAGGGAACACCGGGGAGCTGTTTTTT; CDR3: CASSPLAGGNTGELFF
D: -; size: once; J: TRBJ2-6; V: TRBV7-3; DNA: TGTGCCAGCAGCTTAACGATCTTCGAATCTGGGGCCAACGTCCTGACTTTC; CDR3: CASSLTIFESGANVLTF
D: -; size: -; J: TRBJ1-5; V: TRBV24-1; DNA: TGTGCCACCAGTGATCCCCTAGGCACCCAGCATTTT; CDR3: CATSDPLGTQHF
D: -; size: -; J: TRBJ1-2; V: TRBV19; DNA: TGTGCCAGTAGTATAGAATCAGGGACGTATGGCTACACCTTC; CDR3: CASSIESGTYGYTF
D: TRBD2; size: few; J: TRBJ2-3; V: TRBV7-2; DNA: TGTGCCAGCAGCTCCTGGGGGAGGGCTAGCGCGTACACAGATACGCAGTATTTT; CDR3: CASSSWGRASAYTDTQYF
D: -; size: -; J: TRBJ2-3; V: TRBV10-2; DNA: TGCGCCAGCAGTGAGTGGAGTCGTAGGGGGTTAAGCACAGATACGCAGTATTTT; CDR3: CASSEWSRRGLSTDTQYF
D: -; size: once; J: TRBJ2-3; V: TRBV9; DNA: TGTGCCAGCAGCGTAGGAGAGGCGGGGCCTCCAGATACGCAGTATTTT; CDR3: CASSVGEAGPPDTQYF
D: -; size: -; J: TRBJ1-6; V: TRBV19; DNA: TGTGCCAGTAGTATAACCCAGGGGAATTCACCCCTCCACTTT; CDR3: CASSITQGNSPLHF
D: -; size: -; J: TRBJ2-7; V: TRBV19; DNA: TGTGCCAGTAGTATTTCCCTGAGAATACTAACCGCCTACGAGCAGTACTTC; CDR3: CASSISLRILTAYEQYF
D: -; size: -; J: TRBJ2-1; V: TRBV5-1; DNA: TGCGCCACCAGGGATGGGAATGAGCAGTTCTTC; CDR3: CATRDGNEQFF
D: -; size: once; J: TRBJ2-3; V: TRBV19; DNA: TGTGCCAGTAGTTCCTGGGCAGCACACACAGATACGCAGTATTTT; CDR3: CASSSWAAHTDTQYF
D: TRBD1; size: -; J: TRBJ1-2; V: TRBV6-5; DNA: TGTGCCAGCAGTCGACAGGGAGGGACTAACTATGGCTACACCTTC; CDR3: CASSRQGGTNYGYTF
D: -; size: -; J: TRBJ1-1; V: TRBV5-4; DNA: TGTGCCAGCAGCTTCGATCGGCGTGTAGACACTGAAGCTTTCTTT; CDR3: CASSFDRRVDTEAFF
D: -; size: -; J: TRBJ1-3; V: TRBV2; DNA: TGTGCCAGCAGTGCGGGTCCTGGTGGTGCTGGAAACACCATATATTTT; CDR3: CASSAGPGGAGNTIYF
D: TRBD2; size: -; J: TRBJ2-5; V: TRBV19; DNA: TGTGCCAGTAGTACGGGACTAGCGGGGTGGGAGACCCAGTACTTC; CDR3: CASSTGLAGWETQYF
D: TRBD2; size: -; J: TRBJ2-1; V: TRBV28; DNA: TGTGCCAGCAGTTTGGGGGGGGGAAACTTCTACAATGAGCAGTTCTTC; CDR3: CASSLGGGNFYNEQFF
D: TRBD1; size: -; J: TRBJ1-2; V: TRBV6-5; DNA: TGTGCCAGCAGAGATGACAGGGGGGTTGGCTACACCTTC; CDR3: CASRDDRGVGYTF
D: -; size: -; J: TRBJ1-2; V: TRBV30; DNA: TGTGCCTGGAGTCGAGATGGCTACACCTTC; CDR3: CAWSRDGYTF
D: TRBD2; size: -; J: TRBJ2-4; V: TRBV5-6; DNA: TGTGCCAGCAGCGACAACCTAGCGGGAGGGCTAGCCAAAAACATTCAGTACTTC; CDR3: CASSDNLAGGLAKNIQYF
D: -; size: -; J: TRBJ1-4; V: TRBV28; DNA: TGTGCCAGCAGTTTCCTTGACCCGAATGAAAAACTGTTTTTT; CDR3: CASSFLDPNEKLFF
D: -; size: -; J: TRBJ1-1; V: TRBV6-5; DNA: TGTGCCAGCAGTCCAACTTTGTCCAGAGTAGGTGAAGCTTTCTTT; CDR3: CASSPTLSRVGEAFF
D: TRBD1; size: few; J: TRBJ1-2; V: TRBV11-2; DNA: TGTGCCAGCAGCCTAGAGGGGGCGGCCAACTATGGCTACACCTTC; CDR3: CASSLEGAANYGYTF
D: TRBD1; size: once; J: TRBJ1-1; V: TRBV13; DNA: TGTGCCAGCAGCTTGCAGGACAGGGGCCCTGAAGCTTTCTTT; CDR3: CASSLQDRGPEAFF
D: -; size: -; J: TRBJ2-3; V: TRBV11-2; DNA: TGTGCCAGCAGCCCGTTCCCTGGTGGCGGGGGCACAGATACGCAGTATTTT; CDR3: CASSPFPGGGGTDTQYF
D: -; size: -; J: TRBJ1-2; V: TRBV15; DNA: TGTGCCACCAGGGCAGCGTCGGGGGGCGGCCACTATGGCTACACCTTC; CDR3: CATRAASGGGHYGYTF
D: TRBD2; size: -; J: TRBJ2-5; V: TRBV11-1; DNA: TGTGCCAGCAGGTGGACTAGTACACCCCAAGAGACCCAGTACTTC; CDR3: CASRWTSTPQETQYF
D: -; size: few; J: TRBJ1-5; V: TRBV19; DNA: TGTGCCAGTAGTGAGGACAGTAGCAATCAGCCCCAGCATTTT; CDR3: CASSEDSSNQPQHF
D: -; size: -; J: TRBJ2-1; V: TRBV10-3; DNA: TGTGCCATCAGTGAGTCAGAGGGCGCGCTCTACAATGAGCAGTTCTTC; CDR3: CAISESEGALYNEQFF